The 17 T cell receptor beta chains given below trace back to one sample, sequenced in a study of molecular identifiers for immune sequencing clone quantification. TCRdb independently ran MiXCR on the PCR reads; one entry per CDR3 protein. Of over 300,000 distinct CDR3 sequences listed, about 23% were seen once; the top ten hold 0.65% to 0.75%. The material sequenced was naive CD8+ T cells from blood, with Jurkat cell RNA spiked in. Subset noted: FACS-sorted CD8+CD4-CCR7+CD45RA+ naive T cells. The receptors shown here come from a human donor in good health. Some libraries in this study had Jurkat cell RNA spiked in.

The rearrangement joins TRBV19 to TRBJ2-3; D call uncertain. This CDR3 region has 13 residues. V lost 9 bases and J 0 bases, leaving 10 bases between the germline ends. From germline, CDR1 is LNHDA and CDR2 SQIVND (reference sequence). In nucleotides, the CDR3 is TGTGCCAGCGCGACTGTCAGCACAGATACGCAGTATTTT. Its translation: CASATVSTDTQYF. Based on the CDR3 plus reference TRBV19 and TRBJ2-3, the full variable domain is DGGITQSPKYLFRKEGQNVTLSCEQNLNHDAMYWYRQDPGQGLRLIYYSQIVNDFQKGDIAEGYSVSREKKESFPLTVTSAQKNPTAFYLCASATVSTDTQYFGPGTRLTVL.

This clonotype was detected only a few times. The chain couples TRBV30 to TRBJ2-3; D may be TRBD1 (5 bases). Germline lookup yields CDR1 GTSNPN and CDR2 SVGIG (reference sequence). The CDR3 contains 16 residues. Trimming stripped 2 bases from V and 0 bases from J, with 15 bases between. DNA of the CDR3: TGTGCCTGGAGTCGTGGTGACAGCGCTAGCACAGATACGCAGTATTTT. It is translated as CAWSRGDSASTDTQYF.

This clonotype was seen more than once but under ten times. V usage is TRBV11-2 and J usage is TRBJ2-7, with a possible D match to TRBD1 (5 bases). The CDR3 consists of 15 residues. V was pared by 5 bases and J by 5 bases, with 19 bases between. Per the germline V gene, CDR1 is SGHAT and CDR2 is FQNNGV. CDR3: CASSPRSGLKDEQYF. The CDR3 bases are TGTGCCAGCAGCCCCCGCTCAGGGCTGAAGGACGAGCAGTACTTC.

The sample holds many counts of this clonotype. This chain uses TRBV6-5 with TRBJ2-3, with TRBD1 identical over 8 bases. Unmatched junction bases numbered 6, after V lost 2 bases and J lost 5 bases. The CDR3 extends over 15 amino acids. Germline values: CDR1 MNHEY, CDR2 SVGAGI. For the CDR3, the DNA is TGTGCCAGCAGTTACCGGGACAGGATTGGAGATACGCAGTATTTT. This gives the protein CASSYRDRIGDTQYF.

At least ten counts were recorded for this clonotype. The rearrangement uses TRBV10-2 and TRBJ1-1; D remains unclear. The CDR3 extends over 15 amino acids. V was cut by 2 bases and J by 4 bases, with 14 bases left in between. Germline CDR1 is WSHSY and CDR2 is SAAADI. The CDR3, as DNA: TGCGCCAGCAGTGAGGAAGGGATGGATGCCACTGAAGCTTTCTTT. Encoded protein: CASSEEGMDATEAFF.

The CDR3 region is CASSQATGLNSPLHF. The DNA of the CDR3 is TGCGCCAGCAGCCAGGCGACAGGGCTTAATTCACCCCTCCACTTT. This rearrangement joins TRBV4-3 to TRBJ1-6, with TRBD1 matching 7 bases. From germline, CDR1 is LGHNA and CDR2 YSLEER. This CDR3 spans 15 amino acids. V was pared by 3 bases and J by 6 bases, with 5 bases of the junction left unmatched.

This sequence joins TRBV11-2 and TRBJ2-7; D possibly uses TRBD1 or TRBD2 (5 bases each). This CDR3 spans 17 amino acids. The V gene lost 1 base and the J gene lost 4 bases, with 20 bases spanning the gap. CDR1 is SGHAT, CDR2 FQNNGV, per germline. The CDR3 loop is CASSLVGVPGLMYEQYF. The CDR3 bases are TGTGCCAGCAGCTTAGTCGGGGTGCCAGGGTTGATGTACGAGCAGTACTTC.

A few counts support this clonotype. The chain recombines TRBV3-1 with TRBJ2-5; D is possibly TRBD2 (5 bases). Trimming cost V 4 bases and J 4 bases, with 13 bases left between them. CDR1 is LGHDT, CDR2 YNNKEL, per germline (reference sequence). The CDR3 covers 14 residues. CDR3 sequence: CASSPDTTRETQYF. The CDR3 DNA is TGTGCCAGCAGCCCGGATACAACTAGAGAGACCCAGTACTTC.

This clonotype has ten or more counts. The chain has TRBV5-5 and TRBJ2-3; 9 bases line up with TRBD2. Per the germline V gene, CDR1 is SGHKS and CDR2 is YYEKEE (reference sequence). V trimming: 2 bases; J trimming: 7 bases; junction bases outside the gene matches: 11. The CDR3 has 16 amino acids. The CDR3 bases are TGTGCCAGCAGCTTCTCCGACGTAGCGGGGGTTCATACGCAGTATTTT. As protein: CASSFSDVAGVHTQYF.

The table lists this clonotype with a few counts. V and J are TRBV19 and TRBJ1-1; D is possibly TRBD1 (5 bases). CDR3 length equals 15 residues. Trimming took 6 bases from V and 5 from J, leaving 19 bases between them. Per germline, CDR1 LNHDA and CDR2 SQIVND (reference sequence). The CDR3 DNA follows: TGTGCCAGTAGCCCCGGGGGGGTCGGTTATACTGAAGCTTTCTTT. Amino acids: CASSPGGVGYTEAFF. Looking up the rest from reference TRBV19 and TRBJ1-1 gives the full variable domain: DGGITQSPKYLFRKEGQNVTLSCEQNLNHDAMYWYRQDPGQGLRLIYYSQIVNDFQKGDIAEGYSVSREKKESFPLTVTSAQKNPTAFYLCASSPGGVGYTEAFFGQGTRLTVV.

This clonotype was recorded only once. The genes are TRBV11-2 and TRBJ2-1; 8 bases fit TRBD2. V lost 3 bases to trimming and J lost 9 bases; unmatched junction nucleotides: 4. The CDR3 sequence is 13 residues long. CDR1 is SGHAT and CDR2 is FQNNGV in the germline V gene. CDR3 protein: CASSLVAGSEQFF. The CDR3 DNA reads as TGTGCCAGCAGCTTGGTAGCGGGATCTGAGCAGTTCTTC.

The chain uses TRBV4-3 and TRBJ2-1, with unresolved D. The CDR3 totals 16 residues. The germline gives CDR1 LGHNA, CDR2 YSLEER. V was shortened by 1 base and J by 0 bases, with 10 bases between the two germline ends. The CDR3 spells CASSQAPGSSYNEQFF. The CDR3 nucleotides are TGCGCCAGCAGCCAAGCTCCCGGTAGCTCCTACAATGAGCAGTTCTTC.

This clonotype occurred a few times. This chain connects TRBV7-9 to TRBJ2-7, with D perhaps matching TRBD2 (5 bases). CDR1 is SEHNR, CDR2 FQNEAQ, per germline (reference sequence). The CDR3 runs to 14 residues. V was cut by 1 base and J by 2 bases, with 9 bases left in between. The CDR3 bases are TGTGCCAGCAGCTTAGGTTTGAGGGCCTACGAGCAGTACTTC. This translates into CASSLGLRAYEQYF.

In this sample, this clonotype turned up a few times. This chain's CDR3 is CSVELGFGELFF. The CDR3 bases are TGCAGCGTTGAATTAGGGTTCGGGGAGCTGTTTTTT. The genes are TRBV29-1 and TRBJ2-2; D gene ambiguous. Germline V gene sequence: CDR1 SQVTM, CDR2 ANQGSEA. Between the trimmed V and J ends, which lost 2 bases and 7 bases, there was a span of 8 bases. This CDR3 spans 12 amino acids.

This chain connects TRBV12-3 or TRBV12-4 to TRBJ2-2; D possibly corresponds to TRBD2 (7 bases). This CDR3 is 14 amino acids long. The germline V and J ends were trimmed by 3 bases and 8 bases, with 13 bases remaining between them. The CDR3 coding sequence is TGTGCCAGCAGTTTCCCGGGGGGCTGGGGGGAGCTGTTTTTT. As protein: CASSFPGGWGELFF.

This clonotype was counted between two and nine times. The CDR3 DNA sequence: TGTGCCAGCAGTAGCGCGGCTAGCGTAGAGACCCAGTACTTC. Translating gives CASSSAASVETQYF. J is TRBJ2-5 and V is TRBV27, with a possible D match to TRBD2 (6 bases). Deletions cut 5 bases from V and 4 bases from J, with 14 bases between. The length of the CDR3 is 14 residues. The germline gives CDR1 MNHEY, CDR2 SMNVEV (reference sequence).

This clonotype has ten or more counts. This chain links TRBV6-2 or TRBV6-3 with TRBJ2-7; 8 bases are shared with TRBD2. With V trimmed by 8 bases and J by 1 base, 10 bases remained unmatched. This CDR3 contains 15 residues. The V gene's germline CDR1 is MNHEY and CDR2 SVGEGT. The DNA for the CDR3 is TGTGCCAGCTCTTCGGGACTAGTAGGTTCCTACGAGCAGTACTTC. This translates into CASSSGLVGSYEQYF.